These 4 T cell receptor beta chains came from one sample sequenced in a study of control samples from healthy donors and cancer patients. Assay: immunoSEQ multiplex PCR; the TCRdb copy retains only in-frame clones and omits some. The profile shows tens of thousands of clones, 94% of them singletons. The sequenced material came from blood. The receptors here all came from a woman aged 30 to 39 in good health.

This chain joins TRBV5-4 and TRBJ2-5; perhaps TRBD1 as D (5 bases). CDR1 and CDR2 from the germline V gene are SGHNT and YYREEE (reference sequence). V shed 4 bases and J shed 0 bases, with 13 bases lying between them. The CDR3 covers 15 residues. The CDR3 spells CASSDDRKYQETQYF. The CDR3 DNA is TGTGCCAGCAGCGACGACAGAAAGTACCAAGAGACCCAGTACTTC.

This clone showed up just once. The V and J genes are TRBV5-6 and TRBJ2-4, with D perhaps TRBD1 (5 bases). There are 16 residues in the CDR3. From germline, CDR1 is SGHDT and CDR2 YYEEEE. Deletions cut 1 base from V and 7 bases from J, with 18 bases between. CDR3 in DNA: TGTGCCAGCAGCTTGCTGGCAGGGCCGGGTGGTAACATTCAGTACTTC. This gives the protein CASSLLAGPGGNIQYF.

This chain joins TRBV20-1 and TRBJ2-5; no clear D gene. There are 10 residues in the CDR3. CDR1 and CDR2 from the germline V gene are DFQATT and SNEGSKA (reference sequence). V gave up 3 bases and J gave up 5 bases, with 4 bases separating them. CDR3 nucleotides: TGCAGTGCTAGCTTGGAGACCCAGTACTTC. The encoded protein is CSASLETQYF.

This chain uses TRBV2 with TRBJ1-1, with 9 bases aligning to TRBD1. This CDR3 has 15 amino acids. Germline V gene data show CDR1 as SNHLY and CDR2 as FYNNEI. V gave up 0 bases and J gave up 3 bases; unmatched junction bases: 2. The CDR3 bases are TGTGCCAGCAGTGAAGCAGGACAGGGGCACACTGAAGCTTTCTTT. Translated: CASSEAGQGHTEAFF.